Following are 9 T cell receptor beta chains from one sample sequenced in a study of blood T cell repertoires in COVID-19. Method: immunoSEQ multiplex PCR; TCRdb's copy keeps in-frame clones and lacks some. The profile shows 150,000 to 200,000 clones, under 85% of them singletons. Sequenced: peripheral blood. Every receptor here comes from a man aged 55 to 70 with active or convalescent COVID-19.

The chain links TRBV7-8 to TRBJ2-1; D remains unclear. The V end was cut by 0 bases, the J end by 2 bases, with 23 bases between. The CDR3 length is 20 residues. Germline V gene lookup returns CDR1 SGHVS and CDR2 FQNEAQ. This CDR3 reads CASSLAKPFVSSRTYNEQFF. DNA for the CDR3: TGTGCCAGCAGCTTAGCGAAGCCCTTCGTCTCTAGTAGGACCTACAATGAGCAGTTCTTC.

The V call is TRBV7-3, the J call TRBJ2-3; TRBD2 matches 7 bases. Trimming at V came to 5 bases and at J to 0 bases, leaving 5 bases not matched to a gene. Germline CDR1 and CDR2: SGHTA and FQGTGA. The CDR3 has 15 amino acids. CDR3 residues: CASSLSGFSTDTQYF. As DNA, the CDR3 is TGTGCCAGCAGCCTTAGCGGGTTTAGCACAGATACGCAGTATTTT.

CDR3 region: CASSQDWITEAFF. The CDR3 DNA reads as TGTGCCAGCAGCCAGGATTGGATCACTGAAGCTTTCTTT. The chain uses TRBV5-5 and TRBJ1-1; D gene unclear. V was shortened by 4 bases and J by 4 bases, with 11 bases between the two germline ends. The CDR3 has 13 residues. Germline V gives CDR1 SGHKS, CDR2 YYEKEE (reference sequence).

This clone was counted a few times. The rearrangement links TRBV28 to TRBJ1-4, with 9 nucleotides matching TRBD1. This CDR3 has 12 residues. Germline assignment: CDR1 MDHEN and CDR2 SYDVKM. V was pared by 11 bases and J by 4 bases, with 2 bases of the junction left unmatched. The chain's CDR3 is CALGQGNEKLFF. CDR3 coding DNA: TGTGCCCTGGGACAGGGTAATGAAAAACTGTTTTTT.

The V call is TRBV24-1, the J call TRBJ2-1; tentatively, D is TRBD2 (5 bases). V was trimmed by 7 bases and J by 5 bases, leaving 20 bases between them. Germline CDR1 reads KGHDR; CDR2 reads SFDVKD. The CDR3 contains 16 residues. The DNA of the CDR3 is TGTGCCACCAGGGGGAAGACGGCCGGGGTACACAATGAGCAGTTCTTC. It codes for CATRGKTAGVHNEQFF.

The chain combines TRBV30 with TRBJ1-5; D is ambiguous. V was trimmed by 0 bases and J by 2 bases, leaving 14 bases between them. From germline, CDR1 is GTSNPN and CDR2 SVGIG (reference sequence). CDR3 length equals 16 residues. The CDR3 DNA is TGTGCCTGGAGTGTCGGCCCAACGAGGGGCAATCAGCCCCAGCATTTT. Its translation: CAWSVGPTRGNQPQHF.

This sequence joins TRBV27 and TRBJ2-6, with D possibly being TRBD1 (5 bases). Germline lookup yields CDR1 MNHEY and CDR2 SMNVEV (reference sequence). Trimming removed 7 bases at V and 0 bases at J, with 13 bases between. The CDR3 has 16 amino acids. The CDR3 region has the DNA TGTGCCAGCACCCCTACAAGGGGCTCTGGGGCCAACGTCCTGACTTTC. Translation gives CASTPTRGSGANVLTF.

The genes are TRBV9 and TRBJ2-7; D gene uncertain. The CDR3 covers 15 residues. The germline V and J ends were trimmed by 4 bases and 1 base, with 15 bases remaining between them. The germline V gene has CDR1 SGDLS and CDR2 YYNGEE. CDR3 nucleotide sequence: TGTGCCAGCAGCCCCCGCCTTGAACTATCCTACGAGCAGTACTTC. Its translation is CASSPRLELSYEQYF.

This CDR3 is CASSQPGFGGYTF. The DNA of the CDR3 is TGTGCCAGCAGCCAACCGGGTTTTGGTGGCTACACCTTC. This chain uses TRBV3-1 (or the pseudogene TRBV3-2) with TRBJ1-2, with D hard to call. The CDR3 extends over 13 amino acids. V was clipped by 2 bases and J by 7 bases, with 11 bases between them. CDR1 and CDR2 (germline): LGHDT, YNNKEL (reference sequence).